This entry concerns a single T cell receptor beta chain. Its antigen specificity is not known. Base qualities are missing; no much larger clone stands one base away. In the prospective study, participants were roughly 18 to 90 years old, resided in under 30 geographic areas of the United States, and were enrolled through a virtual design. To assign participants to cohorts, the prospective study relied on clinical history that participants themselves reported in a screening survey and a study questionnaire. In the prospective study, mobile phlebotomists collected whole blood, serum and a nasopharyngeal or oropharyngeal swab from each participant. Additional blood draws and questionnaires over an approximately two-month period could optionally be provided by prospective study participants. Blood samples from the prospective study were shipped frozen or at room temperature prior to DNA extraction. The data are from a study of blood T cell repertoires in COVID-19 (dated by TCRdb to about 2020). Notes on the research overall: Samples covering the acute and convalescent phases of COVID-19 were provided by collaborators in the United States, Italy and Spain. The prospective study material was composed of cDNA or gDNA derived from T cells, B-cell-depleted T cells, or PBMCs. Samples were obtained from the ongoing ImmuneRACE study (first 160 participants) and from 1,200 or so subjects provided by 6 global collaborators. Subjects who had been exposed to COVID-19, were actively infected with it, or had recovered from it provided the deeply sampled blood TCRbeta repertoires that made up the dataset. A freely available public database, intended as a resource for researchers studying the immune response to SARS-CoV-2, is where the repertoires were released. A de-identified subject ID, COVID-19 status, age in years and sex were almost always included in the sample metadata. Where available, HLA class I and class II types were taken from metadata supplied by the sample provider and were not determined by assay-based typing. What the research found in general, with its limitations: The quantity of clinical and demographic metadata differed by source and by participant and was supplied without curation.

The CDR3 contains 14 residues, cysteine and phenylalanine counted. Kept here is only the CDR3 DNA, which spans 42 bases and is read in frame from base 1. The germline V end is reduced by 1 base and the J end by 3 bases; junction bases left unmatched: 3. CDR1 and CDR2 are drawn from the germline V gene: SGHDN, FVKESK. TCRbeta CDR3 regions were amplified from genomic DNA by means of the immunoSEQ Assay, a bias-controlled multiplex PCR. On the authors' methods: The number of nucleated cells in each sample was estimated from the amplification of reference gene primers within the assay. Sequence reads were collapsed and filtered to measure the absolute abundance of every unique TCRbeta CDR3 rearrangement. For each sample, productive Simpson clonality was calculated as the square root of Simpson's diversity index over productive rearrangements. Drawn from immuneACCESS, this table holds only the in-frame rearrangements with V and J called that TCRdb kept. Clones are partly lost; checked studies trace under half to an unresolved V gene and leave the rest unexplained. V, J and clone size were drawn from that table, and D and trimming were deduced from the DNA. The sample includes fewer than 250,000 clones, with 70% to 90% observed a single time. In total, the top ten clones hold approximately 8.2% of the sample.

The chain was built from TRBV14 and TRBJ2-7; TRBD2 fits 7 bases in the junction. This TCR was sampled from a woman between 50 and 59 years old with acute COVID-19. Sequencing input: PBMCs or T cells enriched from blood (not recorded which). The base sequence is TGTGCCAGCAGCCAAGTTCGGGGGGACTACGAGCAGTACTTC. The resulting protein is CASSQVRGDYEQYF.